This TCR beta chain was retrieved from a study of blood T cell repertoires in COVID-19. Turning to the study itself: T cells, B-cell-depleted T cells, or PBMCs supplied cDNA or gDNA.

Seattle-derived patients entered the study during active infection and were followed longitudinally. The repertoire was sequenced with immunoSEQ multiplex PCR; TCRdb's copy has only in-frame clones and lacks some. The sample includes roughly 160,000 clones, 70% to 90% of them seen just once. V was shortened by 9 bases and J by 3 bases, with 21 bases between the two germline ends. Germline CDR1 and CDR2: SGHDN and FVKESK. There are 15 residues in the CDR3. This clonotype was obtained from a woman in her 50s with COVID-19, enrolled during active disease. The rearrangement links TRBV14 to TRBJ2-7, with D possibly being TRBD1 (5 bases). Sequencing input: peripheral blood. The CDR3 DNA reads as TGTGCCAGTAACGCCCTTGGCGGACAAAACTACGAGCAGTACTTC. Translation: CASNALGGQNYEQYF. Together with reference TRBV14 and TRBJ2-7, the CDR3 gives the full variable domain: EAGVTQFPSHSVIEKGQTVTLRCDPISGHDNLYWYRRVMGKEIKFLLHFVKESKQDESGMPNNRFLAERTGGTYSTLKVQPAELEDSGVYFCASNALGGQNYEQYFGPGTRLTVT.